The rows below give T cell receptor beta chains drawn from one sample of a study of blood T cells in healthy people across ages. TCRdb re-derived calls from the 5' RACE reads in MiXCR, one entry per CDR3 protein. The sample lists under 1,000,000 distinct CDR3 sequences, about 42% occurring once. Material: blood. The receptors shown here come from an elderly man in good health. The CDR3 runs from the conserved cysteine through the conserved F or W. Each record gives: CDR3 protein, CDR3 DNA, V gene, clone size, J gene, D gene. The D gene is left open where the match is weak. A clone size is listed for some rows: how often the clone was seen (once, few, many), or a class if it is expanded.

CDR3: CSTRGGRLETQYF; DNA: TGCAGCACTCGAGGCGGGAGACTAGAGACCCAGTACTTC; V: TRBV29-1; size: -; J: TRBJ2-5; D: TRBD2
CDR3: CASMGDTDTQYF; DNA: TGTGCCAGCATGGGCGACACAGATACGCAGTATTTT; V: TRBV19; size: -; J: TRBJ2-3; D: -
CDR3: CSASKAGETQYF; DNA: TGCAGTGCTAGTAAGGCAGGAGAGACCCAGTACTTC; V: TRBV20-1; size: many; J: TRBJ2-5; D: -
CDR3: CSVSTQGTYEQYF; DNA: TGCAGCGTTTCCACACAGGGAACCTACGAGCAGTACTTC; V: TRBV29-1; size: few; J: TRBJ2-7; D: -
CDR3: CASSFIGGSIQETQYF; DNA: TGCGCCAGCAGCTTCATAGGCGGGAGTATCCAAGAGACCCAGTACTTC; V: TRBV5-1; size: many; J: TRBJ2-5; D: TRBD2
CDR3: CSARDRLAGGYTGELFF; DNA: TGCAGTGCTAGAGATCGCCTAGCGGGAGGCTACACCGGGGAGCTGTTTTTT; V: TRBV20-1; size: -; J: TRBJ2-2; D: TRBD2
CDR3: CSVPVGPSYNEQFF; DNA: TGCAGCGTCCCCGTTGGGCCGTCCTACAATGAGCAGTTCTTC; V: TRBV29-1; size: -; J: TRBJ2-1; D: -
CDR3: CSARHGYNEQFF; DNA: TGCAGTGCTAGACACGGCTACAATGAGCAGTTCTTC; V: TRBV20-1; size: -; J: TRBJ2-1; D: -
CDR3: CATSRDGDADVGWSLKETQYF; DNA: TGTGCCACCAGCAGAGATGGGGACGCAGATGTAGGGTGGTCCCTTAAAGAGACCCAGTACTTC; V: TRBV15; size: -; J: TRBJ2-5; D: -
CDR3: CASSLDRGPYNEQFF; DNA: TGTGCCAGCAGTCTGGACAGGGGGCCCTACAATGAGCAGTTCTTC; V: TRBV2; size: few; J: TRBJ2-1; D: TRBD1
CDR3: CAWSARQVTGRYTF; DNA: TGTGCCTGGAGTGCCCGACAGGTAACCGGGCGCTACACCTTC; V: TRBV30; size: few; J: TRBJ1-2; D: -
CDR3: CSARPAAETQYF; DNA: TGCAGTGCTAGACCGGCGGCAGAGACCCAGTACTTC; V: TRBV20-1; size: -; J: TRBJ2-5; D: -
CDR3: CASSLIVTGNSYEQYF; DNA: TGCGCCAGCAGCCTTATCGTGACAGGGAACAGCTACGAGCAGTACTTC; V: TRBV5-1; size: -; J: TRBJ2-7; D: TRBD1
CDR3: CSATGTSAGTDTQYF; DNA: TGCAGCGCCACCGGGACTTCTGCAGGCACAGATACGCAGTATTTT; V: TRBV29-1; size: -; J: TRBJ2-3; D: -
CDR3: CSIQPQGAGTEAFF; DNA: TGCAGCATCCAACCACAGGGGGCGGGAACTGAAGCTTTCTTT; V: TRBV29-1; size: -; J: TRBJ1-1; D: TRBD1
CDR3: CSATPTGNIQYF; DNA: TGCAGTGCCACCCCTACAGGGAACATTCAGTACTTC; V: TRBV20-1; size: -; J: TRBJ2-4; D: -
CDR3: CASSQQEGDRETQYF; DNA: TGTGCCAGCAGCCAACAGGAGGGGGATCGGGAGACCCAGTACTTC; V: TRBV4-2; size: -; J: TRBJ2-5; D: -
CDR3: CASSLEGEPSYEQYF; DNA: TGTGCCAGCAGCTTAGAAGGGGAACCCTCCTACGAGCAGTACTTC; V: TRBV7-9; size: -; J: TRBJ2-7; D: -
CDR3: CSAPATSGRLDTQYF; DNA: TGCAGTGCTCCAGCGACTAGCGGGAGATTAGATACGCAGTATTTT; V: TRBV20-1; size: -; J: TRBJ2-3; D: TRBD2
CDR3: CASSFSVWHEQFF; DNA: TGTGCCAGCAGCTTCTCAGTTTGGCATGAGCAGTTCTTC; V: TRBV7-2; size: -; J: TRBJ2-1; D: -
CDR3: CASSFQASIRGYTF; DNA: TGTGCCAGCAGCTTCCAGGCCTCTATTAGGGGCTACACCTTC; V: TRBV7-2; size: -; J: TRBJ1-2; D: -
CDR3: CSVQREADTQYF; DNA: TGCAGCGTTCAAAGAGAGGCAGATACGCAGTATTTT; V: TRBV29-1; size: many; J: TRBJ2-3; D: -
CDR3: CAISPGRTGGENTEAFF; DNA: TGTGCCATCAGTCCTGGGAGGACAGGGGGGGAGAACACTGAAGCTTTCTTT; V: TRBV10-3; size: -; J: TRBJ1-1; D: TRBD1
CDR3: CASSLGLAGPNEQFF; DNA: TGTGCCAGCAGCCTGGGACTAGCGGGACCCAATGAGCAGTTCTTC; V: TRBV12-3/TRBV12-4; size: many; J: TRBJ2-1; D: TRBD2
CDR3: CASSLSSSLAEAPDTQYF; DNA: TGTGCCAGCAGTTTATCTTCCAGTCTAGCGGAGGCCCCAGATACGCAGTATTTT; V: TRBV28; size: -; J: TRBJ2-3; D: TRBD2
CDR3: CASSSRKGPYQETQYF; DNA: TGTGCCAGCAGCTCCCGGAAAGGTCCGTACCAAGAGACCCAGTACTTC; V: TRBV7-7; size: -; J: TRBJ2-5; D: -
CDR3: CASSFLGLGVYEQYF; DNA: TGTGCCAGCAGTTTCTTGGGACTAGGAGTCTACGAGCAGTACTTC; V: TRBV28; size: -; J: TRBJ2-7; D: TRBD2
CDR3: CSASSSLSYNSPLHF; DNA: TGCAGTGCTTCTAGTTCACTCTCCTATAATTCACCCCTCCACTTT; V: TRBV20-1; size: few; J: TRBJ1-6; D: -
CDR3: CASSSPGVSNYGYTF; DNA: TGTGCCAGCAGTTCCCCCGGGGTTTCTAACTATGGCTACACCTTC; V: TRBV28; size: -; J: TRBJ1-2; D: -
CDR3: CSVSRDRRYGYTF; DNA: TGCAGCGTTTCCCGGGACAGGCGCTATGGCTACACCTTC; V: TRBV29-1; size: -; J: TRBJ1-2; D: TRBD1
CDR3: CASRSMGQGAGGYTF; DNA: TGTGCCAGCAGATCAATGGGACAGGGGGCAGGTGGCTACACCTTC; V: TRBV27; size: few; J: TRBJ1-2; D: TRBD1
CDR3: CASSARRLIDLTQGGELFF; DNA: TGTGCCAGCAGCGCTAGACGTCTAATTGACCTTACACAGGGCGGGGAGCTGTTTTTT; V: TRBV7-8; size: -; J: TRBJ2-2; D: -